What follows are 18 T cell receptor beta chains derived from one specimen sequenced in a study of blood T cell repertoires in COVID-19. Only in-frame clones appear in the TCRdb table, and some are missing; sequencing was by immunoSEQ multiplex PCR. Of approximately 150,000 clones listed, around four fifths are singletons. The specimen sequenced was PBMCs or T cells enriched from blood (not recorded which). The receptors stem from a woman in her thirties or forties who had recovered from COVID-19.

A word on this clone: Distinct nucleotide sequences in the sample also encode this CDR3. V usage is TRBV5-1 and J usage is TRBJ1-1; D is unclear. CDR1 is SGHRS and CDR2 is YFSETQ in the germline V gene. V gave up 0 bases and J gave up 0 bases, with 3 bases separating them. The CDR3 has 13 residues. The CDR3 reads CASSLGVNTEAFF. As DNA, the CDR3 is TGCGCCAGCAGCTTGGGAGTGAACACTGAAGCTTTCTTT.

V and J are TRBV2 and TRBJ2-7; 10 nucleotides agree with TRBD1. There are 14 residues in the CDR3. Germline assignment: CDR1 SNHLY and CDR2 FYNNEI. Trimming removed 3 bases from V and 5 bases from J; junction bases left unmatched: 4. CDR3 in DNA: TGTGCCAGCAGTGAGGCGACAGGGGGCAACGAGCAGTACTTC. Residues: CASSEATGGNEQYF.

This chain links TRBV5-1 with TRBJ2-1; 8 nucleotides line up with TRBD2. The CDR3 covers 17 residues. From germline, CDR1 is SGHRS and CDR2 YFSETQ. Trimming took 1 base from V and 7 from J; bases not matched to a gene: 13. CDR3 coding DNA: TGCGCCAGCAGCTTGACCATAGAGCGGGAGACTAGAAATGAGCAGTTCTTC. As protein: CASSLTIERETRNEQFF.

This chain uses TRBV5-5 with TRBJ2-1, with D possibly being TRBD1 (6 bases). The CDR3 is 13 residues long. Looked up from germline, CDR1 is SGHKS and CDR2 is YYEKEE (reference sequence). Trimming pared 4 bases from V and 7 bases from J, leaving 12 bases between. The CDR3 is CASSPNRENEQFF. The CDR3 nucleotides are TGTGCCAGCAGCCCAAACAGGGAGAATGAGCAGTTCTTC.

This clone was counted many times. The rearrangement links TRBV6-2 or TRBV6-3 to TRBJ2-7; 7 nucleotides align to TRBD2. The CDR3 is 15 residues long. The V segment lost 5 bases and the J segment 2 bases; nucleotides outside the gene matches: 9. Germline V gene lookup returns CDR1 MNHEY and CDR2 SVGEGT. The CDR3 is CASSQGGAHTYEQYF. For the CDR3, the DNA is TGTGCCAGCAGTCAGGGAGGGGCCCACACCTACGAGCAGTACTTC.

The V call is TRBV19, the J call TRBJ2-7, with a tentative D call TRBD1 (6 bases). This CDR3 has 12 residues. Trimming took off 4 bases at V and 5 bases at J, with 9 bases between the two ends. The germline V gene encodes CDR1 LNHDA and CDR2 SQIVND (reference sequence). This chain's CDR3 is CASSTSGDEQYF. For the CDR3, the DNA is TGTGCCAGTAGTACTTCAGGGGACGAGCAGTACTTC.

This clone was seen more than once but under ten times. The V call is TRBV13, the J call TRBJ2-7; tentatively, D is TRBD2 (6 bases). The germline V gene encodes CDR1 PRHDT and CDR2 FYEKMQ (reference sequence). V lost 5 bases and J lost 7, with 15 bases in between. CDR3 length: 13 amino acids. CDR3 region: CASSVAVAGEQYF. The CDR3 coding sequence is TGTGCCAGCAGCGTAGCGGTTGCCGGGGAGCAGTACTTC.

The chain recombines TRBV18 with TRBJ2-5; TRBD2 aligns across 11 bases. With V trimmed by 4 bases and J by 3 bases, 4 bases remained unmatched. This CDR3 comprises 15 residues. Germline CDR1 is KGHSH and CDR2 is LQKENI. CDR3 in amino acids: CASSLTSGAEETQYF. In nucleotides, the CDR3 is TGTGCCAGCTCACTGACTAGCGGGGCCGAAGAGACCCAGTACTTC.

The chain carries TRBV19 and TRBJ2-1, with D possibly TRBD2 on 6 matching bases. The CDR3 spans 14 residues. With 5 bases removed from V and 0 bases from J, the gap between germline ends came to 8 bases. CDR1 is LNHDA and CDR2 is SQIVND in the germline V gene (reference sequence). The CDR3 nucleotides are TGTGCCAGTAGTGAGACTAGCTCCTACAATGAGCAGTTCTTC. This sequence encodes CASSETSSYNEQFF.

This clone turned up a few times. The V call is TRBV12-3 or TRBV12-4, the J call TRBJ1-1; 9 nucleotides match TRBD1. V lost 3 bases to trimming and J lost 10 bases; unmatched junction nucleotides: 6. This CDR3 is built from 13 residues. CDR3 in amino acids: CASSFGTGLVAFF. CDR3 nucleotides: TGTGCCAGCAGTTTCGGGACAGGGTTAGTAGCTTTCTTT.

This chain uses TRBV27 with TRBJ2-3, with D tentatively TRBD2 (6 bases). Between the trimmed V and J ends, which lost 3 bases and 2 bases, there was a span of 24 bases. Looked up from germline, CDR1 is MNHEY and CDR2 is SMNVEV (reference sequence). The CDR3 runs to 19 residues. DNA for the CDR3: TGTGCCAGCAGTTTCTTGTCGCGGGATATTCAAATTCACACAGATACGCAGTATTTT. It yields the protein CASSFLSRDIQIHTDTQYF.

The chain has TRBV15 and TRBJ2-1, with D maybe TRBD2 (5 bases). The CDR3 is made up of 13 amino acids. The V end was cut by 3 bases, the J end by 14 bases, with 17 bases between. Germline CDR1 LNHNV, CDR2 YYDKDF (reference sequence). The CDR3 region is CATSSRSGVGKFF. CDR3 sequence (DNA): TGTGCCACCAGCAGTAGGAGCGGTGTGGGAAAGTTCTTC.

This clone ranks as medium-sized. V is TRBV2 and J is TRBJ1-2; TRBD1 aligns across 9 bases. This CDR3 spans 13 amino acids. V was pared by 8 bases and J by 1 base, with 2 bases of the junction left unmatched. CDR1 and CDR2 from the germline V gene are SNHLY and FYNNEI. In DNA form, the CDR3 reads TGTGCCAGCCAGGGACAGGGTAACTATGGCTACACCTTC. Its protein product is CASQGQGNYGYTF.

The V and J genes are TRBV7-6 and TRBJ2-7, with TRBD1 identical over 11 bases. Unmatched junction bases numbered 12, after V lost 6 bases and J lost 5 bases. Per the germline V gene, CDR1 is SGHVS and CDR2 is FNYEAQ. There are 16 residues in the CDR3. The CDR3 DNA reads TGTGCCAGCAGTTCCGGACAGGGGGCGAGGGGTCACGAGCAGTACTTC. Encoded protein: CASSSGQGARGHEQYF.

Note on this clone: The junction does not match germline at one end; this may be a read error. The chain couples TRBV3-1 (or the pseudogene TRBV3-2) to TRBJ2-7; TRBD2 matches 8 bases. The CDR3 covers 12 residues. CDR1 LGHDT and CDR2 YNNKEL come from the germline V gene (reference sequence). The CDR3 loop reads CASGSGSYEQYF. The CDR3 bases are TGCGCGAGCGGGAGCGGGTCCTACGAGCAGTACTTC.

The V call is TRBV5-1, the J call TRBJ2-2; 9 nucleotides align to TRBD2. CDR1 and CDR2 from the germline V gene are SGHRS and YFSETQ. The CDR3 has 18 residues. The ends lost 4 bases at V and 7 bases at J; junction bases unmatched: 17. The CDR3 here is CASSPDAGLASSGGELFF. The CDR3 region has the DNA TGCGCCAGCAGCCCGGACGCTGGACTAGCGAGTTCGGGCGGGGAGCTGTTTTTT.

V gene TRBV28 combines with J gene TRBJ1-1; no clear D. The CDR3 runs to 11 residues. The ends were cut back, 8 bases at V and 4 bases at J, with 8 bases in the middle. The germline V gene encodes CDR1 MDHEN and CDR2 SYDVKM. The CDR3 DNA reads TGTGCCAGCCGTTCGGGCACTGAAGCTTTCTTT. Translating gives CASRSGTEAFF.

This clone was observed a single time. The chain has TRBV6-1 and TRBJ2-1, with 8 bases matching TRBD1. This CDR3 contains 16 residues. J was trimmed by 7 bases and V by 1 base; bases with no gene match: 9. Germline V CDR1 and CDR2: MNHNS, SASEGT. The chain's CDR3 is CASSEVPQGVVNEQFF. The DNA for the CDR3 is TGTGCCAGCAGTGAAGTCCCACAGGGGGTCGTGAATGAGCAGTTCTTC.